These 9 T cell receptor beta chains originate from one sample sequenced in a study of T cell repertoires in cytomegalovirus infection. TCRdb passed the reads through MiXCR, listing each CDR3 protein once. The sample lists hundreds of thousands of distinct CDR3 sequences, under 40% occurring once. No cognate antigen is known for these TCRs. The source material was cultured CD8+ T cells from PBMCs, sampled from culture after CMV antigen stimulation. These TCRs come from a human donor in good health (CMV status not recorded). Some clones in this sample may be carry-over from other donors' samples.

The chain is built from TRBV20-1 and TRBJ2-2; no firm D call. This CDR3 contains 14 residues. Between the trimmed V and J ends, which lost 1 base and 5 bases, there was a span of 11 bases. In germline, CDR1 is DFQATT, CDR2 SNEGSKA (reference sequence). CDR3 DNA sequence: TGCAGTGCTAGAGCCCAGGATACAACCGGGGAGCTGTTTTTT. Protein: CSARAQDTTGELFF.

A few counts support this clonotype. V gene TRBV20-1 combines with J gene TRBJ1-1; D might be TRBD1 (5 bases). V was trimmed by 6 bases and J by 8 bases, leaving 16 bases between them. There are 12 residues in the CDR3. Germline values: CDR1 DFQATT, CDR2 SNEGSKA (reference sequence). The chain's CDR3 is CSAYPGGREAFF. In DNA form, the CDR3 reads TGCAGTGCCTATCCCGGGGGTCGGGAAGCTTTCTTT.

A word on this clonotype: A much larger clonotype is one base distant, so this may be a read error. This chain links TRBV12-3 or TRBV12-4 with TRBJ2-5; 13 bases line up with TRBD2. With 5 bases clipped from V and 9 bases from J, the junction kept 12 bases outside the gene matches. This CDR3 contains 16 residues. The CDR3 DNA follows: TGTGCCAGCAGTCCCGGACTAGCGGGGGAGTCGGCGGCCCAGTACTTC. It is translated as CASSPGLAGESAAQYF.

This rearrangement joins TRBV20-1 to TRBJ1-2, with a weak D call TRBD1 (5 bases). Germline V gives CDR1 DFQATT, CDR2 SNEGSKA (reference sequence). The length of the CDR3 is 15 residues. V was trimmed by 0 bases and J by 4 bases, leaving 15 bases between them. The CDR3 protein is CSARDLSGDGYGYTF. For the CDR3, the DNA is TGCAGTGCTAGAGATTTATCGGGGGATGGCTATGGCTACACCTTC.

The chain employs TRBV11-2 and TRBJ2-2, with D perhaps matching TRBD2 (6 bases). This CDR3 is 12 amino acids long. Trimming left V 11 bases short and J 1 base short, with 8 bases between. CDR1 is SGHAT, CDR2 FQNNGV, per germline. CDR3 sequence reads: CAWGENTGELFF. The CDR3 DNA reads TGTGCCTGGGGGGAGAACACCGGGGAGCTGTTTTTT.

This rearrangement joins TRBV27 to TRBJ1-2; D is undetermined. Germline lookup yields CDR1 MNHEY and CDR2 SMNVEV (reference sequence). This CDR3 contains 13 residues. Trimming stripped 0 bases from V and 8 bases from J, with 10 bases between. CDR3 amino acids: CASSLSLPGGYTF. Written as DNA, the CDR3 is TGTGCCAGCAGTTTATCTTTGCCCGGGGGCTACACCTTC.

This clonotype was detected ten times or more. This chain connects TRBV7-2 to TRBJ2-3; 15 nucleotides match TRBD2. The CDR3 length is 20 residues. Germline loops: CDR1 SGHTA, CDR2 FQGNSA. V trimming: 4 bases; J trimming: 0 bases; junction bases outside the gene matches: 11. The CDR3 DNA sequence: TGTGCCAGCAGCTCCCCCGGGACTAGCGGGGGGTCTCCTAGCACAGATACGCAGTATTTT. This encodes CASSSPGTSGGSPSTDTQYF.

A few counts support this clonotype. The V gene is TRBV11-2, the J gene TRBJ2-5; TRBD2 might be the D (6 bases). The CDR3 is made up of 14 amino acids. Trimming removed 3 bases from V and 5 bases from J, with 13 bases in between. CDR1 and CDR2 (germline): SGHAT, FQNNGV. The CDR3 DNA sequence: TGTGCCAGCAGCTTGGGCGGGGTTTGGGAGACCCAGTACTTC. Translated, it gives CASSLGGVWETQYF.

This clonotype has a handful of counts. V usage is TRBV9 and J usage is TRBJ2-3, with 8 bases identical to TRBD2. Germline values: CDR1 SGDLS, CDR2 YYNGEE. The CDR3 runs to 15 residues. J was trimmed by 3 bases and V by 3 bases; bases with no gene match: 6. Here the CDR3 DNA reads TGTGCCAGCAGCGCCTTCGGGGGGGCAACAGATACGCAGTATTTT. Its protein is CASSAFGGATDTQYF.